Below, 21 T cell receptor beta chains from the same sample are listed, as sequenced in a study of blood T cell repertoires in COVID-19. Some clones are missing from TCRdb's copy, which holds only in-frame ones; the method was immunoSEQ multiplex PCR. The sample carries 100,000 to 150,000 clones, about 89% recorded once. The sequencing sample was made of peripheral blood. These receptors originate from a woman in her 70s with COVID-19, enrolled during active disease.

The CDR3, as DNA: TGTGCCACCCGCTCCGGGACAGGGAAGAACACTGAAGCTTTCTTT. Translation: CATRSGTGKNTEAFF. This chain joins TRBV15 and TRBJ1-1; TRBD1 matches 9 bases. Germline CDR1 is LNHNV and CDR2 is YYDKDF (reference sequence). J lost 1 base, V lost 8 bases, and 8 bases had no gene match. CDR3 length: 15 amino acids.

CDR3 in amino acids: CASSTPSGGVLDEQFF. The CDR3, as DNA: TGTGCCAGCAGCACCCCTAGCGGGGGGGTATTAGATGAGCAGTTCTTC. The chain is built from TRBV7-2 and TRBJ2-1; 12 positions agree with TRBD2. CDR1 SGHTA and CDR2 FQGNSA come from the germline V gene. This CDR3 is 16 amino acids long. V dropped 5 bases and J dropped 8; count of bases not matched to a gene: 10.

This chain uses TRBV27 with TRBJ2-6; TRBD1 matches 7 bases. Germline loops: CDR1 MNHEY, CDR2 SMNVEV (reference sequence). J lost 2 bases, V lost 4 bases, and 5 bases had no gene match. The CDR3 is made up of 16 amino acids. In DNA form, the CDR3 reads TGTGCCAGCAGTTCACGAACAGGGGCTGGGGCCAACGTCCTGACTTTC. Encoded protein: CASSSRTGAGANVLTF.

The chain couples TRBV7-9 to TRBJ1-6; 8 nucleotides line up with TRBD1. Germline values: CDR1 SEHNR, CDR2 FQNEAQ (reference sequence). There are 15 residues in the CDR3. J was trimmed by 4 bases and V by 1 base; bases with no gene match: 0. CDR3 DNA: TGTGCCAGCAGCTTAGGGACAGGGTATAATTCACCCCTCCACTTT. Its translation is CASSLGTGYNSPLHF.

This clone came up a few times. The rearrangement joins TRBV21-1 to TRBJ2-1; the listed D gene, TRBD1, was not tested against the DNA. TRBV21-1 is tagged as a pseudogene. CDR3 length equals 17 residues. This CDR3 reads CASSSLTGTGPNNEQFF. In DNA, the CDR3 is TGTGCCAGCAGCAGCTTAACCGGGACAGGGCCGAACAATGAGCAGTTCTTC.

The chain carries TRBV15 and TRBJ2-2; 9 positions match TRBD2. Trimming removed 6 bases from V and 2 bases from J; junction bases left unmatched: 4. This CDR3 spans 15 amino acids. CDR1 is LNHNV and CDR2 is YYDKDF in the germline V gene (reference sequence). As DNA, the CDR3 is TGTGCCACCAGGCGGGGGGGGTCCAACACCGGGGAGCTGTTTTTT. Its translation: CATRRGGSNTGELFF.

V and J are TRBV28 and TRBJ2-4, with 8 bases identical to TRBD1. V shed 5 bases, J shed 4 bases, and the junction held 7 bases outside the gene matches. The CDR3 contains 15 residues. The germline CDR1 and CDR2 sequences are MDHEN and SYDVKM. The CDR3 loop reads CASSLLQGDKNIQYF. CDR3 sequence (DNA): TGTGCCAGCAGTCTACTACAGGGGGATAAAAACATTCAGTACTTC.

This clone appeared once. DNA of the CDR3: TGTGCCAGCAGCTTAGCGGGACAGGGAAATCAGCCCCAGCATTTT. Amino acids: CASSLAGQGNQPQHF. The V and J genes are TRBV11-2 and TRBJ1-5; 9 bases match TRBD1. This CDR3 has 15 amino acids. Germline V gene lookup returns CDR1 SGHAT and CDR2 FQNNGV. After removal of 1 base from V and 4 bases from J, the junction contained 2 bases not matched to a gene.

This clone came up many times. V gene TRBV10-3 combines with J gene TRBJ2-1; 9 positions agree with TRBD1. CDR3 length: 16 residues. J gave up 2 bases and V 0 bases, and 2 bases lay outside the gene matches. CDR1 is ENHRY and CDR2 is SYGVKD in the germline V gene. CDR3 nucleotides: TGTGCCATCAGTGAGTCGGGACAGGGACCCTACAATGAGCAGTTCTTC. Translated: CAISESGQGPYNEQFF.

Note on this clone: Other DNA sequences in this specimen translate into the identical CDR3. The rearrangement joins TRBV29-1 to TRBJ1-2; TRBD1 agrees at 10 bases. Germline V gene lookup returns CDR1 SQVTM and CDR2 ANQGSEA. J lost 3 bases, V lost 4 bases, and 2 bases had no gene match. The length of the CDR3 is 13 residues. CDR3 amino acids: CSVGTGGDYGYTF. DNA for the CDR3: TGCAGCGTTGGGACAGGGGGTGACTATGGCTACACCTTC.

The chain couples TRBV3-1 (or the pseudogene TRBV3-2) to TRBJ1-2, with unresolved D. Germline V gene sequence: CDR1 LGHDT, CDR2 YNNKEL (reference sequence). This CDR3 is 15 amino acids long. Between the trimmed V and J ends, which lost 1 base and 5 bases, there was a span of 14 bases. As DNA, the CDR3 is TGTGCCAGCAGCCAAGGATATCAGAGGAGATATGGCTACACCTTC. It is translated as CASSQGYQRRYGYTF.

This clone was counted once. This sequence joins TRBV6-5 and TRBJ2-5; a weak D match, TRBD2 (6 bases). Germline V CDR1 and CDR2: MNHEY, SVGAGI. Trimming pared 11 bases from V and 4 bases from J, leaving 11 bases between. The CDR3 extends over 11 amino acids. CDR3 sequence (DNA): TGTGCCTCAAGACTAGGAGAGACCCAGTACTTC. This codes for CASRLGETQYF.

The genes are TRBV6-5 and TRBJ1-1; 7 bases align to TRBD1. Germline loops: CDR1 MNHEY, CDR2 SVGAGI. The CDR3 contains 15 residues. Trimming at V came to 11 bases and at J to 1 base, leaving 13 bases not matched to a gene. The CDR3 sequence is CAGRLDDRENTEAFF. The CDR3 DNA is TGTGCCGGAAGACTGGACGACAGGGAGAACACTGAAGCTTTCTTT.

The chain has TRBV7-2 and TRBJ1-2; D possibly corresponds to TRBD1 (6 bases). This CDR3 spans 15 amino acids. Germline CDR1 is SGHTA and CDR2 is FQGNSA. Trimming left V 4 bases short and J 5 bases short, with 17 bases between. The CDR3 bases are TGTGCCAGCAGCTCCCCCGTGGGGGGGCAATATGGCTACACCTTC. Translation gives CASSSPVGGQYGYTF.

This clone occurred once. The rearrangement joins TRBV30 to TRBJ1-3; perhaps TRBD1 as D (6 bases). CDR3 length: 15 amino acids. From germline, CDR1 is GTSNPN and CDR2 SVGIG (reference sequence). Between the trimmed V and J ends, which lost 0 bases and 5 bases, there was a span of 14 bases. The CDR3 sequence: CAWSVAGGGRNTIYF. CDR3 DNA sequence: TGTGCCTGGAGTGTAGCCGGGGGGGGGCGAAACACCATATATTTT.

This chain connects TRBV7-2 to TRBJ2-7; 7 nucleotides match TRBD2. From germline, CDR1 is SGHTA and CDR2 FQGNSA. The CDR3 totals 14 residues. Trimming took 5 bases from V and 2 from J; bases not matched to a gene: 6. Written as DNA, the CDR3 is TGTGCCAGCAGCCCAGGGACTATCCCCTACGAGCAGTACTTC. It yields the protein CASSPGTIPYEQYF.

This chain joins TRBV2 and TRBJ1-5; D perhaps matches TRBD1 (5 bases). V was pared by 6 bases and J by 2 bases, with 14 bases between. CDR1 and CDR2 (germline): SNHLY, FYNNEI. This CDR3 has 15 residues. The CDR3 DNA is TGTGCCAGCAGGGGGGAATCGGGGGGCAATCAGCCCCAGCATTTT. Its translation is CASRGESGGNQPQHF.

This chain connects TRBV6-6 to TRBJ1-1; D is unresolved. The CDR3 is 16 amino acids. Germline CDR1 reads MNHNY; CDR2 reads SVGAGI (reference sequence). Trimming stripped 6 bases from V and 0 bases from J, with 17 bases between. In DNA form, the CDR3 reads TGTGCCAGCAGCCCCCGATCGGAGTATTTGAACACTGAAGCTTTCTTT. Amino acid sequence: CASSPRSEYLNTEAFF.

The chain couples TRBV5-5 to TRBJ2-2, with TRBD1 matching 7 bases. The V segment lost 5 bases and the J segment 5 bases; nucleotides outside the gene matches: 12. The CDR3 is 16 amino acids. Germline CDR1 reads SGHKS; CDR2 reads YYEKEE (reference sequence). The CDR3 sequence is CASSRIPGQRTGELFF. The CDR3 DNA follows: TGTGCCAGCAGTCGGATACCGGGACAGCGAACCGGGGAGCTGTTTTTT.

Here the CDR3 reads CASSTPTDAGNTIYF. The CDR3 nucleotides read TGTGCCAGTAGTACTCCGACAGACGCTGGAAACACCATATATTTT. V and J are TRBV19 and TRBJ1-3; D may be TRBD1 (5 bases). The ends were cut back, 4 bases at V and 2 bases at J, with 12 bases in the middle. This CDR3 is 15 amino acids long. From germline, CDR1 is LNHDA and CDR2 SQIVND (reference sequence).

The gene calls are TRBV5-1 and TRBJ1-2; D is uncertain. This CDR3 has 15 amino acids. Germline assignment: CDR1 SGHRS and CDR2 YFSETQ. V was clipped by 1 base and J by 7 bases, with 17 bases between them. The CDR3 DNA follows: TGCGCCAGCAGCTTGAGTCGGGGAGGGAACGGTGGCTACACCTTC. It encodes CASSLSRGGNGGYTF.